The entry below describes one T cell receptor beta chain. As yet, its antigen is unknown. A junction boundary mismatches the germline segment, possibly from a read error. TCRdb fed the reads into MiXCR, producing one record per CDR3 protein. The sample includes around 350,000 distinct CDR3 sequences, around 18% of them seen just once. The CDR3 covers 13 residues. Germline CDR1 and CDR2: LGHDT and YNNKEL (reference sequence). This specimen belongs to a study of T cell repertoires in cytomegalovirus infection. Study summary: CMV infection together with matching HLA type was indicated by public TCR beta signatures. Study-wide findings and caveats: In two of eight donors, the top clonotype was HLA-C-restricted CMV-specific.

J is TRBJ2-1 and V is TRBV3-1; 7 bases are shared with TRBD2. Sequencing was performed on PBMCs. The source of this sequence is a human donor in good health (CMV status not recorded). Some clones in this sample may be carry-over from other donors' samples. CDR3 amino acids: CASSQDWGGPPAF. CDR3 sequence (DNA): TGTGCCAGCAGCCAAGATTGGGGGGGACCCCCGGCGTTC.